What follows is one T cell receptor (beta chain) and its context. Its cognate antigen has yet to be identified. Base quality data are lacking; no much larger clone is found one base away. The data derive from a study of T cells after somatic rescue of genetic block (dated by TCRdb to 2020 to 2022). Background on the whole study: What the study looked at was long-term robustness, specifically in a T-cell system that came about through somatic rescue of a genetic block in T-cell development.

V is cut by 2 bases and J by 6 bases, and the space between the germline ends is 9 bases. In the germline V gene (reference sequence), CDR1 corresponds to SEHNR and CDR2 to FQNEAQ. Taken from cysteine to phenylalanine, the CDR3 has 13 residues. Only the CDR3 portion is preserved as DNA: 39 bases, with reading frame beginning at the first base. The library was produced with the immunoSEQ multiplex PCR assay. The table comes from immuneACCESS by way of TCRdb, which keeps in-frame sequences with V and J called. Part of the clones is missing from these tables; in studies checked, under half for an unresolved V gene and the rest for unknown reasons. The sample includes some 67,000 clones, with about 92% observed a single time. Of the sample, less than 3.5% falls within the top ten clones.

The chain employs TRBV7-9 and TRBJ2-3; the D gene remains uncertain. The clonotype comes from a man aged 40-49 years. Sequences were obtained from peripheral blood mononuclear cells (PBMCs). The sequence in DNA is TGTGCCAGCAGCTTATCAAGTTGGGATACGCAGTATTTT. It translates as CASSLSSWDTQYF. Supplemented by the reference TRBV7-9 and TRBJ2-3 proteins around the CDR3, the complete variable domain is DTGVSQNPRHKITKRGQNVTFRCDPISEHNRLYWYRQTLGQGPEFLTYFQNEAQLEKSRLLSDRFSAERPKGSFSTLEIQRTEQGDSAMYLCASSLSSWDTQYFGPGTRLTVL.